The next 30 T cell receptor beta chains were all read from a single sample in a study of CD8 T cells in Susac syndrome. The authors reverse transcribed roughly 0.45 to 1 ug RNA with random hexamers. TCRdb processed the immunoSEQ multiplex PCR reads anew with MiXCR; each CDR3 protein has one entry. The sample has 160,000 or so distinct CDR3 sequences, 80% to 95% seen once. The sample consisted of CD4+ T cells from PBMCs. Every receptor here comes from a human donor in good health.

The chain combines TRBV7-2 with TRBJ2-5, with TRBD1 identical over 7 bases. V was clipped by 4 bases and J by 7 bases; unmatched bases: 3. CDR3 length: 12 residues. Germline V lookup: CDR1 SGHTA, CDR2 FQGNSA. The CDR3 DNA reads TGTGCCAGCAGCTCCAACAGGGGGACCCAGTACTTC. Amino acid sequence: CASSSNRGTQYF.

J is TRBJ2-3 and V is TRBV20-1; 10 bases map to TRBD1. The J segment lost 2 bases and the V segment lost 1 base, leaving 3 bases of the junction unmatched. Germline CDR1 reads DFQATT; CDR2 reads SNEGSKA (reference sequence). The CDR3 covers 15 residues. The CDR3 sequence is CSARGQGASTDTQYF. The CDR3 bases are TGCAGTGCTAGAGGACAGGGGGCCTCCACAGATACGCAGTATTTT.

The chain recombines TRBV6-2 or TRBV6-3 with TRBJ1-5; no reliable D call. There are 12 residues in the CDR3. Germline V gives CDR1 MNHEY, CDR2 SVGEGT. V was cut by 2 bases and J by 6 bases, with 5 bases left in between. The CDR3 sequence: CASSYRVQPQHF. Written as DNA, the CDR3 is TGTGCCAGCAGTTACCGGGTTCAGCCCCAGCATTTT.

This clonotype has a single count. This chain joins TRBV3-1 and TRBJ1-2; D call uncertain. V dropped 4 bases and J dropped 5 bases, with 11 bases sitting between them. This CDR3 is 13 amino acids long. Per germline, CDR1 LGHDT and CDR2 YNNKEL (reference sequence). In nucleotides, the CDR3 is TGTGCCAGCAGCCTGGAGAGGAGTTATGGCTACACCTTC. This gives the protein CASSLERSYGYTF.

Points on this clonotype: A read error may account for a junction end that differs from germline. The CDR3 nucleotides read TGTGCCTGGAGTCAGGGTCCTGAAGTTTTCTTT. This codes for CAWSQGPEVFF. The chain is built from TRBV30 and TRBJ1-1; D is possibly TRBD1 (5 bases). The CDR3 spans 11 residues. Per germline, CDR1 GTSNPN and CDR2 SVGIG (reference sequence).

This clonotype turned up a few times. The rearrangement joins TRBV19 to TRBJ1-2; 12 positions agree with TRBD1. Per germline, CDR1 LNHDA and CDR2 SQIVND (reference sequence). The CDR3 loop spans 14 amino acids. The V gene end was trimmed by 6 bases and the J gene end by 8 bases; junction bases not matched to a gene: 7. The CDR3 spells CASRPGQGARGYTF. The CDR3 region has the DNA TGTGCCAGTAGGCCGGGACAGGGGGCGCGGGGCTACACCTTC.

The chain links TRBV20-1 to TRBJ2-5; D gene uncertain. The CDR3 is made up of 11 amino acids. The V gene's germline CDR1 is DFQATT and CDR2 SNEGSKA (reference sequence). Deletions cut 7 bases from V and 4 bases from J, with 10 bases between. CDR3 loop: CSGRPRETQYF. The CDR3 bases are TGCAGTGGCAGGCCCCGAGAGACCCAGTACTTC.

The DNA of the CDR3 is TGTGCCAGCAGCCAAGGGACAGGGAGTTCCTATGGCTACACCTTC. This sequence encodes CASSQGTGSSYGYTF. This chain joins TRBV3-1 and TRBJ1-2; 8 bases fit TRBD1. The germline V gene has CDR1 LGHDT and CDR2 YNNKEL (reference sequence). This CDR3 spans 15 amino acids. V was pared by 1 base and J by 4 bases, with 5 bases of the junction left unmatched.

This clonotype appeared once. The chain recombines TRBV19 with TRBJ1-2, with D possibly TRBD1 on 5 matching bases. Per the germline V gene, CDR1 is LNHDA and CDR2 is SQIVND (reference sequence). V lost 11 bases, J lost 4 bases, and 17 bases lay in between. This CDR3 is 13 amino acids long. In nucleotides, the CDR3 is TGTGCCTGCACCCGGGACGAGATCTATGGCTACACCTTC. This encodes CACTRDEIYGYTF.

The CDR3 loop is CASSPRTGYGDEQYF. The CDR3 DNA reads as TGTGCCAGCAGCCCCCGGACAGGGTACGGGGACGAGCAGTACTTC. The chain links TRBV9 to TRBJ2-7; the match to TRBD1 covers 8 bases. Losses at the gene ends were 4 bases for V and 5 bases for J; bases not matched to a gene: 11. CDR1 and CDR2 (germline): SGDLS, YYNGEE. This CDR3 has 15 amino acids.

The chain carries TRBV5-1 and TRBJ2-7, with 8 bases identical to TRBD2. V trimming: 1 base; J trimming: 5 bases; junction bases outside the gene matches: 5. CDR1 and CDR2 (germline): SGHRS, YFSETQ. There are 14 residues in the CDR3. In DNA form, the CDR3 reads TGCGCCAGCAGCTTGACAGCGGGGGAGAACGAGCAGTACTTC. Amino acids: CASSLTAGENEQYF.

This sequence joins TRBV19 and TRBJ1-1; no clear D. This CDR3 region has 15 residues. Germline CDR1 reads LNHDA; CDR2 reads SQIVND (reference sequence). Trimming pared 3 bases from V and 0 bases from J, leaving 11 bases between. The CDR3 loop is CASSIGRTVNTEAFF. The CDR3 nucleotides read TGTGCCAGTAGTATTGGGAGGACGGTGAACACTGAAGCTTTCTTT.

The chain carries TRBV9 and TRBJ1-2, with TRBD1 matching 9 bases. V was pared by 4 bases and J by 7 bases, with 14 bases of the junction left unmatched. The germline CDR1 and CDR2 sequences are SGDLS and YYNGEE. This CDR3 contains 16 residues. The CDR3 nucleotides are TGTGCCAGCAGCTCTAGGCGGGGACAGGGTGTGAGTGGCTACACCTTC. This codes for CASSSRRGQGVSGYTF.

This rearrangement joins TRBV5-1 to TRBJ2-7, with 7 positions matching TRBD1. V trimming: 4 bases; J trimming: 3 bases; junction bases outside the gene matches: 4. The CDR3 is 13 residues long. Germline V CDR1 and CDR2: SGHRS, YFSETQ. CDR3 amino acids: CASSRGQNYEQYF. CDR3 in DNA: TGCGCCAGCAGCAGGGGACAGAACTACGAGCAGTACTTC.

This clonotype was seen just once. V usage is TRBV2 and J usage is TRBJ1-6; D uncertain. The CDR3 spans 13 residues. V was clipped by 11 bases and J by 7 bases, with 15 bases between them. CDR1 and CDR2 from the germline V gene are SNHLY and FYNNEI. CDR3 region: CAVASGLNSPLHF. The CDR3 nucleotides are TGTGCCGTCGCTTCGGGGTTAAATTCACCCCTCCACTTT.

The chain joins TRBV5-4 to TRBJ1-2, with 7 positions matching TRBD1. The J segment lost 4 bases and the V segment lost 6 bases, leaving 9 bases of the junction unmatched. Germline lookup yields CDR1 SGHNT and CDR2 YYREEE (reference sequence). This CDR3 comprises 14 residues. The CDR3 region is CASIREGAGYGYTF. CDR3 coding DNA: TGTGCCAGCATTCGCGAGGGGGCGGGCTATGGCTACACCTTC.

V is TRBV20-1 and J is TRBJ2-5; 9 bases line up with TRBD2. The CDR3 sequence is 15 residues long. Germline V gene data show CDR1 as DFQATT and CDR2 as SNEGSKA (reference sequence). V lost 4 bases to trimming and J lost 5 bases; unmatched junction nucleotides: 11. The CDR3 DNA follows: TGCAGTGCTACCCTCCTAGCGGGGTTGAGTGAGACCCAGTACTTC. Its protein product is CSATLLAGLSETQYF.

V and J are TRBV29-1 and TRBJ2-7; D is undetermined. V lost 6 bases and J 1 base, leaving 7 bases between the germline ends. The CDR3 loop spans 11 amino acids. Germline CDR1 and CDR2: SQVTM and ANQGSEA. For the CDR3, the DNA is TGCAGCGTCATCCGGTCCTACGAGCAGTACTTC. Protein: CSVIRSYEQYF.

V usage is TRBV9 and J usage is TRBJ2-5; TRBD1 aligns across 8 bases. Per the germline V gene, CDR1 is SGDLS and CDR2 is YYNGEE. The CDR3 contains 15 residues. V lost 2 bases and J lost 4; bases outside the gene matches: 7. CDR3 DNA: TGTGCCAGCAGCGTTGGTCCGACAGGGGCAGAGACCCAGTACTTC. It is translated as CASSVGPTGAETQYF.

This clonotype showed up just once. The chain links TRBV5-6 to TRBJ2-1; 8 positions agree with TRBD2. The CDR3 has 16 residues. V lost 2 bases, J lost 2 bases, and 6 bases stayed unmatched. Germline V gene sequence: CDR1 SGHDT, CDR2 YYEEEE. CDR3 amino acids: CASSLGLASAYNEQFF. The DNA for the CDR3 is TGTGCCAGCAGCTTAGGACTAGCCAGCGCCTACAATGAGCAGTTCTTC.

This rearrangement joins TRBV5-1 to TRBJ2-6; TRBD1 might be the D (5 bases). CDR3 length: 18 residues. V lost 4 bases and J lost 0, with 17 bases in between. From germline, CDR1 is SGHRS and CDR2 YFSETQ. Written as DNA, the CDR3 is TGCGCCAGCAGCCCCCTAGACAGCCTGAGCTCTGGGGCCAACGTCCTGACTTTC. Translating gives CASSPLDSLSSGANVLTF.

The gene calls are TRBV4-1 and TRBJ2-1; D not resolved. Trimming took off 1 base at V and 3 bases at J, with 13 bases between the two ends. This CDR3 contains 16 residues. The V gene's germline CDR1 is MGHRA and CDR2 YSYEKL. The CDR3 sequence: CASSQASRALYNEQFF. The CDR3 DNA sequence: TGCGCCAGCAGCCAAGCTTCCAGAGCCCTCTACAATGAGCAGTTCTTC.

The chain recombines TRBV7-2 with TRBJ1-2, with a weak D call TRBD1 (6 bases). Germline V gene sequence: CDR1 SGHTA, CDR2 FQGNSA. The germline V and J ends were trimmed by 4 bases and 8 bases, with 23 bases remaining between them. The CDR3 is 16 residues long. This CDR3 is CASSSPTGDRTLGYTF. The DNA of the CDR3 is TGTGCCAGCAGCTCCCCGACCGGAGACAGGACTCTCGGCTACACCTTC. Complete variable domain (other parts from reference TRBV7-2 and TRBJ1-2): GAGVSQSPSNKVTEKGKDVELRCDPISGHTALYWYRQSLGQGLEFLIYFQGNSAPDKSGLPSDRFSAERTGGSVSTLTIQRTQQEDSAVYLCASSSPTGDRTLGYTFGSGTRLTVV.

The V gene is TRBV15, the J gene TRBJ2-6; D unclear. From germline, CDR1 is LNHNV and CDR2 YYDKDF (reference sequence). The germline V and J ends were trimmed by 0 bases and 2 bases, with 11 bases remaining between them. The CDR3 is 17 amino acids. As DNA, the CDR3 is TGTGCCACCAGCAGAGATTTTCCCGGAACTGGGGCCAACGTCCTGACTTTC. It yields the protein CATSRDFPGTGANVLTF.

The rearrangement links TRBV5-1 to TRBJ2-5; D remains unclear. Trimming left V 3 bases short and J 1 base short, with 13 bases between. CDR3 length: 15 amino acids. CDR1 and CDR2 from the germline V gene are SGHRS and YFSETQ. CDR3 DNA: TGCGCCAGCAGCTCACCCACAAATTTCCAAGAGACCCAGTACTTC. It codes for CASSSPTNFQETQYF.

This chain joins TRBV27 and TRBJ2-3; unclear D gene. The V gene's germline CDR1 is MNHEY and CDR2 SMNVEV (reference sequence). The CDR3 contains 15 residues. V was pared by 6 bases and J by 2 bases, with 15 bases between. CDR3 DNA: TGTGCCAGCAGCTCGCCCAAGACTTTCACAGATACGCAGTATTTT. This sequence encodes CASSSPKTFTDTQYF.

The chain joins TRBV9 to TRBJ2-1; 8 bases line up with TRBD2. The CDR3 has 15 residues. The V gene's germline CDR1 is SGDLS and CDR2 YYNGEE. The V segment lost 2 bases and the J segment 3 bases; nucleotides outside the gene matches: 4. CDR3 protein: CASSVRRGDYNEQFF. The CDR3 bases are TGTGCCAGCAGCGTCAGGCGGGGGGACTACAATGAGCAGTTCTTC.

The chain combines TRBV29-1 with TRBJ1-6; D is ambiguous. The germline gives CDR1 SQVTM, CDR2 ANQGSEA. V was clipped by 6 bases and J by 4 bases, with 10 bases between them. The CDR3 covers 13 residues. CDR3: CSVQGGYNSPLHF. The CDR3 bases are TGCAGCGTCCAAGGCGGTTATAATTCACCCCTCCACTTT.

In nucleotides, the CDR3 is TGTGCCAGTAGTACCGACAGTACCTCTGGGGCCAACGTCCTGACTTTC. This translates into CASSTDSTSGANVLTF. The genes are TRBV19 and TRBJ2-6; D perhaps matches TRBD1 (5 bases). The V end was cut by 4 bases, the J end by 0 bases, with 10 bases between. Germline V gene sequence: CDR1 LNHDA, CDR2 SQIVND (reference sequence). There are 16 residues in the CDR3.

The J gene is TRBJ1-4, the V gene TRBV6-6; 8 bases match TRBD1. In germline, CDR1 is MNHNY, CDR2 SVGAGI (reference sequence). The CDR3 extends over 15 amino acids. V lost 6 bases and J lost 5; bases outside the gene matches: 8. In DNA form, the CDR3 reads TGTGCCAGCAGCCCTGACAGGGGAGGGAATGAAAAACTGTTTTTT. Encoded protein: CASSPDRGGNEKLFF.